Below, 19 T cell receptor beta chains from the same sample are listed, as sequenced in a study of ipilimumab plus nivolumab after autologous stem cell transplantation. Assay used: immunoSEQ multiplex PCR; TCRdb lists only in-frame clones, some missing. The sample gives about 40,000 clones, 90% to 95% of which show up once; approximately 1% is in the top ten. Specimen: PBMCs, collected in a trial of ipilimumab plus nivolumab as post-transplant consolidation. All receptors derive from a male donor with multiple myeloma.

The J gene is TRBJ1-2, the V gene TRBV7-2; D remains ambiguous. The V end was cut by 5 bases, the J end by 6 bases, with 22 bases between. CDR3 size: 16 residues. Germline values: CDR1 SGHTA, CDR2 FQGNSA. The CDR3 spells CASSPASGEPWDGYTF. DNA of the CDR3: TGTGCCAGCAGCCCCGCCTCAGGAGAACCTTGGGATGGCTACACCTTC.

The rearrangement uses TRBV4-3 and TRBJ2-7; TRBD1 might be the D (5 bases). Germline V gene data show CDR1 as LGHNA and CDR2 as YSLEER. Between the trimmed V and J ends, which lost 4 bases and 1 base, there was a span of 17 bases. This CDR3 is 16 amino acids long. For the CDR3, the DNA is TGCGCCAGCAGCCCTTACAGGCAAAAGTCATCCTACGAGCAGTACTTC. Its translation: CASSPYRQKSSYEQYF.

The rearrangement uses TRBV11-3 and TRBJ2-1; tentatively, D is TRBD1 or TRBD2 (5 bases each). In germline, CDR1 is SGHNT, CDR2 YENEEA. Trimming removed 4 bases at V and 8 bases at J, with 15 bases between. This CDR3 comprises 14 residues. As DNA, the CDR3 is TGTGCCAGCAGCTCCCCCCGGGGCCGGCATGAGCAGTTCTTC. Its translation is CASSSPRGRHEQFF.

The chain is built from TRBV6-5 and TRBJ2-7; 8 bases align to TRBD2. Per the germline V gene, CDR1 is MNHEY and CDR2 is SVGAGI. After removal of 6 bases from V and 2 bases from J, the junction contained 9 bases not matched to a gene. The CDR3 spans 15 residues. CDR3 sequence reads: CASSSSAGGTYEQYF. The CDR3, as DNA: TGTGCCAGCAGCTCCTCGGCGGGGGGAACCTACGAGCAGTACTTC.

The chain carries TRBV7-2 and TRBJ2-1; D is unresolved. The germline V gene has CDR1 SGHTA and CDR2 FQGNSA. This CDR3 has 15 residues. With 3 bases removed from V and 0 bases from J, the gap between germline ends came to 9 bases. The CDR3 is CASSFGGYSYNEQFF. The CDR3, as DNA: TGTGCCAGCAGCTTCGGTGGGTACTCCTACAATGAGCAGTTCTTC.

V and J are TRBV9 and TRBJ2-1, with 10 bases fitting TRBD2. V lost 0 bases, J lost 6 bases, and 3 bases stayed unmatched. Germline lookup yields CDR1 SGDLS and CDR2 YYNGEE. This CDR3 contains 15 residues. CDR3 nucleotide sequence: TGTGCCAGCAGCGTAGAGGGACTAGCGATCAATGAGCAGTTCTTC. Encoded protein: CASSVEGLAINEQFF.

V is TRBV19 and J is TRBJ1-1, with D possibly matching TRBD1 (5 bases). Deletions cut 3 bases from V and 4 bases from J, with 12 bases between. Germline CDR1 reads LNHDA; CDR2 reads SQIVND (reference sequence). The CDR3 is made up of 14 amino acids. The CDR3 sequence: CASSISGVGTEAFF. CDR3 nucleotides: TGTGCCAGTAGTATTTCGGGGGTGGGCACTGAAGCTTTCTTT.

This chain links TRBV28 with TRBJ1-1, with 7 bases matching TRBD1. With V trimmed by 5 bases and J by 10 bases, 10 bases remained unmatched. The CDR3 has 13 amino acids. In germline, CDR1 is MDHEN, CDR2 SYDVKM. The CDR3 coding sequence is TGTGCCAGCAGTATGGACAGGTCTAGTTTAGCTTTCTTT. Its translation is CASSMDRSSLAFF.

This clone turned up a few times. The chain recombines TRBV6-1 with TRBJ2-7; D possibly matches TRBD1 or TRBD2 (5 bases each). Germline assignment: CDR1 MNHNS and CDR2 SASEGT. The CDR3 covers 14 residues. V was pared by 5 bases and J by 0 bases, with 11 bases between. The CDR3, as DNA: TGTGCCAGCAGTAACTTCGGGACCTCCTACGAGCAGTACTTC. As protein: CASSNFGTSYEQYF.

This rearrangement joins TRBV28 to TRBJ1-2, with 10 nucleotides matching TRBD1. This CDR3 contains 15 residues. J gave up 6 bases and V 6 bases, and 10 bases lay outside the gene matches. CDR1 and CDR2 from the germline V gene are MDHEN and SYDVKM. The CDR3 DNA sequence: TGTGCCAGCAGGGCTTCCGGGACAGGGGTTAATGGCTACACCTTC. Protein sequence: CASRASGTGVNGYTF.

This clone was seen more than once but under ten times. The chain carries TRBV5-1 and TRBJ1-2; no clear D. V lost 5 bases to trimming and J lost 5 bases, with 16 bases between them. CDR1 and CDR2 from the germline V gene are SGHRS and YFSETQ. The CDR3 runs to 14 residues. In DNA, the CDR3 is TGCGCCAGCAGTCGAGCCGGAGTGGGGTATGGCTACACCTTC. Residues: CASSRAGVGYGYTF. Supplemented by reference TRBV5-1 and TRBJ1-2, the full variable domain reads KAGVTQTPRYLIKTRGQQVTLSCSPISGHRSVSWYQQTPGQGLQFLFEYFSETQRNKGNFPGRFSGRQFSNSRSEMNVSTLELGDSALYLCASSRAGVGYGYTFGSGTRLTVV.

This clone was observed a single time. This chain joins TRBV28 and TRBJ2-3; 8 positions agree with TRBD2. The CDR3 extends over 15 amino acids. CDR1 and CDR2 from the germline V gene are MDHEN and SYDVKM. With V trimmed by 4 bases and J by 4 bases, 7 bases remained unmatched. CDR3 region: CASSWRAGASDTQYF. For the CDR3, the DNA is TGTGCCAGCAGTTGGAGAGCGGGAGCTTCAGATACGCAGTATTTT.

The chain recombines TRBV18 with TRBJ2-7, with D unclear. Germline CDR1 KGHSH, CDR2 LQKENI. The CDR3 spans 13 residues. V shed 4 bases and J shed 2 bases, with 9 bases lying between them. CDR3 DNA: TGTGCCAGCTCACGACGATTGACCTACGAGCAGTACTTC. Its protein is CASSRRLTYEQYF.

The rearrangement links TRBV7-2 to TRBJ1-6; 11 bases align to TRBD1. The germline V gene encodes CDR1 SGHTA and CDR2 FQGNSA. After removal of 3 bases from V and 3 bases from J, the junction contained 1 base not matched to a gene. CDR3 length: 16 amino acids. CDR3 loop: CASSFGTGGYNSPLHF. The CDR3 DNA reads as TGTGCCAGCAGCTTCGGGACAGGGGGCTATAATTCACCCCTCCACTTT. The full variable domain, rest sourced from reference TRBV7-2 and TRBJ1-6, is GAGVSQSPSNKVTEKGKDVELRCDPISGHTALYWYRQSLGQGLEFLIYFQGNSAPDKSGLPSDRFSAERTGGSVSTLTIQRTQQEDSAVYLCASSFGTGGYNSPLHFGNGTRLTVT.

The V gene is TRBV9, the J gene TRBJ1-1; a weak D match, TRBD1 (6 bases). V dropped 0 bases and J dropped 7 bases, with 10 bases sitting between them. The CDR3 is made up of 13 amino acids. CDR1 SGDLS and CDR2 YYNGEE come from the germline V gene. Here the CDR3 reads CASSVGTANEAFF. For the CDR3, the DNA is TGTGCCAGCAGCGTAGGGACAGCGAATGAAGCTTTCTTT.

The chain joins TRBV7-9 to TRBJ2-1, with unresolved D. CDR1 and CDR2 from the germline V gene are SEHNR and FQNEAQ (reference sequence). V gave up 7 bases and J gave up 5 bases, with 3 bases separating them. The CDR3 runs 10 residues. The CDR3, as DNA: TGTGCCAGCAACAACAATGAGCAGTTCTTC. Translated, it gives CASNNNEQFF.

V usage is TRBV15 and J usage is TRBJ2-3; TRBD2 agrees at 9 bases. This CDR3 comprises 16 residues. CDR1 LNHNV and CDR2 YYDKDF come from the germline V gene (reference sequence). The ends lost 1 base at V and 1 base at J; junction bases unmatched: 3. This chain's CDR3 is CATSRGTSARTDTQYF. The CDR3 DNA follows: TGTGCCACCAGCAGAGGGACTAGCGCCCGCACAGATACGCAGTATTTT.

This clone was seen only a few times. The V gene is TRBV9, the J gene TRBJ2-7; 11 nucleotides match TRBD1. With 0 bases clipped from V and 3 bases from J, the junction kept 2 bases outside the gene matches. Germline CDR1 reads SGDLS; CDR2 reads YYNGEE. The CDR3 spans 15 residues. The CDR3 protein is CASSVGGTGGYEQYF. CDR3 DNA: TGTGCCAGCAGCGTAGGGGGGACAGGGGGCTACGAGCAGTACTTC. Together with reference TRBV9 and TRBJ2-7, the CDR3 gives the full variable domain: DSGVTQTPKHLITATGQRVTLRCSPRSGDLSVYWYQQSLDQGLQFLIQYYNGEERAKGNILERFSAQQFPDLHSELNLSSLELGDSALYFCASSVGGTGGYEQYFGPGTRLTVT.

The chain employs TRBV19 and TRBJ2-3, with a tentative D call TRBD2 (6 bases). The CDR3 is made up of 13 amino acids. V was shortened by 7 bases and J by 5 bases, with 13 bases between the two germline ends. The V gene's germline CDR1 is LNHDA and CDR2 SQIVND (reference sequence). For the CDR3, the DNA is TGTGCCAGTAAGTCGGGACTGGGAGATACGCAGTATTTT. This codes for CASKSGLGDTQYF.